This TCR beta chain was profiled in a study of identical twins. Study-level results: Cross-sectional statistical analysis was relied on for the conclusions, without the same donors being followed.

This clonotype showed up many times. The target antigen is unknown. Template switching added a universal primer binding site, and final cDNA carried unique molecular identifiers. Each CDR3 protein gets one entry after TCRdb re-called the 5' RACE reads with MiXCR. The profile shows 1.5 million to 2 million distinct CDR3 sequences, about 32% of them singletons. The CDR3 runs to 15 residues. The germline CDR1 and CDR2 sequences are SGHRS and YFSETQ. With V trimmed by 2 bases and J by 14 bases, 13 bases remained unmatched. This chain joins TRBV5-1 and TRBJ2-1, with 10 bases fitting TRBD2. Material for sequencing was cord blood. The sequence came from a newborn girl in good health. CDR3 region: CASSFRRSAGGPKFF. DNA of the CDR3: TGCGCCAGCAGCTTCCGTAGATCAGCGGGGGGGCCGAAGTTCTTC.